This T cell receptor beta chain was recovered during a study of cytomegalovirus exposure and HLA in healthy donors. Whole-study results and caveats: Analysis performed later found about 17,000 TCR beta sequences associated with HLA alleles at 0.05 false discovery rate. Some TCR beta chains (roughly 150 of them) were listed as cytomegalovirus-associated. Trimming of TCR beta V- and J-genes showed a link, identified in a later analysis, to a missense DCLRE1C variant. Highly shared variants forming one cluster were likely a sequencing artifact.

It was with 60 Vbeta and 13 Jbeta primers that the PCR ran. Generated by immunoSEQ multiplex PCR, the TCRdb table keeps only in-frame clones and is missing some. The sample includes 200,000 or so clones, 75% to 85% seen only once; the top ten take around 1.5%. On this clone itself: Its target is unknown.

This CDR3 contains 14 residues. J gave up 5 bases and V 1 base, and 1 base lay outside the gene matches. Germline values: CDR1 LNHDA, CDR2 SQIVND (reference sequence). The source material was PBMCs. This receptor was obtained from a girl aged 10 to 17 in good health and CMV-seronegative. The V and J genes are TRBV19 and TRBJ2-2, with TRBD2 identical over 7 bases. The CDR3 reads CASSIVGGTGELFF. In DNA, the CDR3 is TGTGCCAGTAGTATAGTCGGGGGGACCGGGGAGCTGTTTTTT.